Presented here are 2 T cell receptor beta chains from one specimen sequenced in a study of T cell responses to AZD1222 COVID-19 vaccine. TCRdb keeps only in-frame clones here, not all; method: immunoSEQ multiplex PCR. The sample lists roughly 120,000 clones, approximately 89% occurring once. This specimen consisted of peripheral blood, obtained on day 0 of AZD1222 vaccination. All receptors derive from an adult in good health.

The chain joins TRBV5-1 to TRBJ2-1; 15 bases map to TRBD2. Germline V CDR1 and CDR2: SGHRS, YFSETQ. The trim removed 3 bases at V and 8 bases at J, leaving 15 bases unmatched. This CDR3 has 19 amino acids. As DNA, the CDR3 is TGCGCCAGCAGCTCCCCACCCGGACTAGCGGGGGGGCTGGGGGATGAGCAGTTCTTC. Its translation: CASSSPPGLAGGLGDEQFF.

The chain uses TRBV7-3 and TRBJ2-2, with D uncertain. The CDR3 loop spans 12 amino acids. V lost 5 bases and J 3 bases, leaving 4 bases between the germline ends. Germline values: CDR1 SGHTA, CDR2 FQGTGA. Here the CDR3 DNA reads TGTGCCAGCAGCGCGTACACCGGGGAGCTGTTTTTT. It is translated as CASSAYTGELFF.